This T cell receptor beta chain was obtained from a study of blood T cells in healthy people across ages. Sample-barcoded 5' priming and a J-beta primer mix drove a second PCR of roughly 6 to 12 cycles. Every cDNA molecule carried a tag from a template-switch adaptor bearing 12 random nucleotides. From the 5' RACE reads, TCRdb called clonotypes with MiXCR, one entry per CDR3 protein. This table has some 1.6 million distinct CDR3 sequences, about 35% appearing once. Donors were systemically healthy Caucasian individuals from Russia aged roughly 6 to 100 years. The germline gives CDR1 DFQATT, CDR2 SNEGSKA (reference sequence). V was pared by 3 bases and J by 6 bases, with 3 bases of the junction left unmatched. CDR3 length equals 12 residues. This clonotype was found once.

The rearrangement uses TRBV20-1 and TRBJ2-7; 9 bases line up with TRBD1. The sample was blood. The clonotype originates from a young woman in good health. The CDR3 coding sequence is TGCAGTGCTAGGACAGGGGGAGTCGAGCAGTACTTC. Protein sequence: CSARTGGVEQYF.